A single sample gave rise to the 21 T cell receptor beta chains below, sequenced in a study of blood T cell repertoires in COVID-19. Produced via immunoSEQ multiplex PCR; TCRdb's table is partial and in-frame only. Of more than 200,000 clones in the sample, 88% are singletons; the top ten hold 6% to 6.5%. Input material: peripheral blood. Source of these receptors: a woman aged 25-40 years with COVID-19, enrolled during active disease.

The chain couples TRBV10-3 to TRBJ2-1; no firm D call. The CDR3 loop spans 12 amino acids. CDR1 ENHRY and CDR2 SYGVKD come from the germline V gene. Trimming pared 3 bases from V and 8 bases from J, leaving 8 bases between. The CDR3 DNA sequence: TGTGCCATCAGTGATGAGGTCGATGAGCAGTTCTTC. This encodes CAISDEVDEQFF.

The rearrangement uses TRBV11-2 and TRBJ2-1; TRBD2 is a possible D gene (6 bases). The length of the CDR3 is 17 residues. Trimming cost V 0 bases and J 2 bases, with 14 bases left between them. The germline gives CDR1 SGHAT, CDR2 FQNNGV. The CDR3 here is CASSLDSGTFTYNEQFF. The CDR3 DNA is TGTGCCAGCAGCTTAGATTCGGGGACTTTTACCTACAATGAGCAGTTCTTC.

This chain joins TRBV27 and TRBJ1-6, with D tentatively TRBD1 (5 bases). The CDR3 extends over 16 amino acids. The ends were cut back, 6 bases at V and 5 bases at J, with 17 bases in the middle. CDR1 MNHEY and CDR2 SMNVEV come from the germline V gene (reference sequence). The CDR3 protein is CASSHWGGGNNSPLHF. The DNA of the CDR3 is TGTGCCAGCAGCCACTGGGGGGGTGGGAATAATTCACCCCTCCACTTT.

J is TRBJ2-7 and V is TRBV2; 11 nucleotides match TRBD1. Germline V gives CDR1 SNHLY, CDR2 FYNNEI. Losses at the gene ends were 7 bases for V and 4 bases for J; bases not matched to a gene: 6. The CDR3 extends over 14 amino acids. The DNA for the CDR3 is TGTGCCAGCACTCCCGGGACAGGGGGGTACGAGCAGTACGTC. Protein product: CASTPGTGGYEQYV.

DNA of the CDR3: TGTGCCAGCAGCCAACGGACCGGAGGCACTGAAGCTTTCTTT. Its protein product is CASSQRTGGTEAFF. This chain joins TRBV13 and TRBJ1-1; D is unclear. With 5 bases removed from V and 4 bases from J, the gap between germline ends came to 14 bases. The CDR3 totals 14 residues. CDR1 and CDR2 from the germline V gene are PRHDT and FYEKMQ (reference sequence). The entire variable domain, with the rest obtained from reference TRBV13 and TRBJ1-1, is as follows: AAGVIQSPRHLIKEKRETATLKCYPIPRHDTVYWYQQGPGQDPQFLISFYEKMQSDKGSIPDRFSAQQFSDYHSELNMSSLELGDSALYFCASSQRTGGTEAFFGQGTRLTVV.

J is TRBJ1-6 and V is TRBV27, with TRBD1 as a possible D gene (6 bases). This CDR3 is 14 amino acids long. In germline, CDR1 is MNHEY, CDR2 SMNVEV (reference sequence). V was trimmed by 0 bases and J by 10 bases, leaving 10 bases between them. The CDR3: CASSLSTGMSPLHF. For the CDR3, the DNA is TGTGCCAGCAGTTTATCTACAGGGATGTCACCCCTCCACTTT.

This chain links TRBV10-2 with TRBJ2-5; possibly TRBD2 for D (6 bases). The CDR3 sequence is 13 residues long. From germline, CDR1 is WSHSY and CDR2 SAAADI. V lost 8 bases and J lost 2, with 12 bases in between. The CDR3 DNA follows: TGCGCCAGCGGGCGCGGGGTACAAGAGACCCAGTACTTC. Translated: CASGRGVQETQYF.

In this sample, this clone turned up once. The V call is TRBV7-9, the J call TRBJ2-1, with TRBD2 matching over 10 bases. CDR1 is SEHNR, CDR2 FQNEAQ, per germline (reference sequence). V trimming: 3 bases; J trimming: 8 bases; junction bases outside the gene matches: 10. This CDR3 is built from 16 residues. The DNA of the CDR3 is TGTGCCAGCAGCTTTATAGCGGGGGGCAATCTCGATGAGCAGTTCTTC. Translating gives CASSFIAGGNLDEQFF.

J is TRBJ1-1 and V is TRBV13; 9 bases are shared with TRBD1. Germline CDR1 and CDR2: PRHDT and FYEKMQ (reference sequence). The CDR3 is 15 amino acids. J lost 4 bases, V lost 2 bases, and 5 bases had no gene match. Here the CDR3 DNA reads TGTGCCAGCAGCTTATTTGGACAGGGGTTCACTGAAGCTTTCTTT. Translation: CASSLFGQGFTEAFF.

J is TRBJ2-4 and V is TRBV6-6, with 7 bases matching TRBD2. In germline, CDR1 is MNHNY, CDR2 SVGAGI (reference sequence). The CDR3 runs 16 residues. The ends lost 0 bases at V and 0 bases at J; junction bases unmatched: 2. Here the CDR3 reads CASSYSGGLAKNIQYF. CDR3 DNA: TGTGCCAGCAGTTACTCGGGAGGGTTAGCCAAAAACATTCAGTACTTC.

The rearrangement uses TRBV4-1 and TRBJ1-1, with TRBD1 identical over 7 bases. CDR3 length: 16 residues. From germline, CDR1 is MGHRA and CDR2 YSYEKL. Trimming cost V 5 bases and J 1 base; bases outside gene matches: 10. The CDR3 nucleotides read TGCGCCAGCAGCTCACCAGGGGGGCGTGGGAACACTGAAGCTTTCTTT. Translation gives CASSSPGGRGNTEAFF.

The chain employs TRBV27 and TRBJ1-2; D is perhaps TRBD1 (5 bases). Germline CDR1 is MNHEY and CDR2 is SMNVEV (reference sequence). The CDR3 length is 12 residues. The V end was cut by 4 bases, the J end by 7 bases, with 10 bases between. In nucleotides, the CDR3 is TGTGCCAGCAGTTCGGGGGGTCGTGGCTACACCTTC. It yields the protein CASSSGGRGYTF.

The DNA for the CDR3 is TGTGCCAGCAGCTTGGCCGTGGGGGGAGACCGGTCCTACGAGCAGTACGTC. It encodes CASSLAVGGDRSYEQYV. The chain uses TRBV5-4 and TRBJ2-7; maybe TRBD2 (6 bases). This CDR3 has 17 residues. V was shortened by 0 bases and J by 1 base, with 17 bases between the two germline ends. The V gene's germline CDR1 is SGHNT and CDR2 YYREEE (reference sequence).

This sequence joins TRBV19 and TRBJ2-5; D remains ambiguous. V lost 5 bases, J lost 2 bases, and 6 bases lay in between. CDR3 size: 12 residues. CDR1 and CDR2 from the germline V gene are LNHDA and SQIVND (reference sequence). CDR3 in amino acids: CASSEVQETQYF. The CDR3 bases are TGTGCCAGTAGTGAGGTTCAAGAGACCCAGTACTTC.

The rearrangement joins TRBV2 to TRBJ1-2; possibly TRBD1 for D (6 bases). The CDR3 extends over 14 amino acids. V was shortened by 8 bases and J by 1 base, with 14 bases between the two germline ends. From germline, CDR1 is SNHLY and CDR2 FYNNEI. The CDR3 DNA reads as TGTGCCAGCGCGGCGGGGGCAGGTAACTATGGCTACACCTTC. Translated: CASAAGAGNYGYTF.

The chain combines TRBV7-2 with TRBJ2-4; a weak D match, TRBD2 (5 bases). The germline V and J ends were trimmed by 0 bases and 9 bases, with 15 bases remaining between them. CDR3 length: 15 amino acids. The germline V gene encodes CDR1 SGHTA and CDR2 FQGNSA. The chain's CDR3 is CASSLALPSRGIQYF. The DNA of the CDR3 is TGTGCCAGCAGCTTAGCTCTTCCCTCTCGGGGCATTCAGTACTTC. The full variable domain, rest sourced from reference TRBV7-2 and TRBJ2-4, is GAGVSQSPSNKVTEKGKDVELRCDPISGHTALYWYRQSLGQGLEFLIYFQGNSAPDKSGLPSDRFSAERTGGSVSTLTIQRTQQEDSAVYLCASSLALPSRGIQYFGAGTRLSVL.

This chain uses TRBV6-5 with TRBJ2-5; no firm D call. CDR1 MNHEY and CDR2 SVGAGI come from the germline V gene. V lost 8 bases, J lost 5 bases, and 18 bases lay in between. This CDR3 has 14 amino acids. This chain's CDR3 is CASSLTGSWETQYF. The CDR3 coding sequence is TGTGCCAGCTCCCTGACTGGTTCGTGGGAGACCCAGTACTTC.

This chain links TRBV19 with TRBJ1-5; D gene unclear. Germline lookup yields CDR1 LNHDA and CDR2 SQIVND (reference sequence). The length of the CDR3 is 15 residues. V was clipped by 0 bases and J by 0 bases, with 6 bases between them. CDR3 residues: CASSIDGYSNQPQHF. The CDR3 bases are TGTGCCAGTAGTATAGACGGGTATAGCAATCAGCCCCAGCATTTT.

The CDR3 spells CASSPTGNEKLFF. In nucleotides, the CDR3 is TGCGCCAGCAGCCCGACGGGGAATGAAAAACTGTTTTTT. V gene TRBV10-1 combines with J gene TRBJ1-4; D is ambiguous. Per germline, CDR1 WNHNN and CDR2 SYGVQD (reference sequence). The CDR3 length is 13 residues. The germline V and J ends were trimmed by 6 bases and 5 bases, with 10 bases remaining between them.

The J gene is TRBJ1-1, the V gene TRBV18, with D uncertain. The CDR3 has 16 residues. Germline CDR1 is KGHSH and CDR2 is LQKENI. Trimming left V 0 bases short and J 1 base short, with 12 bases between. The CDR3 coding sequence is TGTGCCAGCTCACCACCCGGCAGGTCACCGAACACTGAAGCTTTCTTT. This encodes CASSPPGRSPNTEAFF.

This sequence joins TRBV5-1 and TRBJ1-2; 8 bases fit TRBD1. The CDR3 is made up of 14 amino acids. Trimming at V came to 2 bases and at J to 2 bases, leaving 2 bases not matched to a gene. Germline V gene sequence: CDR1 SGHRS, CDR2 YFSETQ. CDR3 residues: CASSFAGGNYGYTF. The CDR3 region has the DNA TGCGCCAGCAGCTTCGCAGGGGGCAACTATGGCTACACCTTC.